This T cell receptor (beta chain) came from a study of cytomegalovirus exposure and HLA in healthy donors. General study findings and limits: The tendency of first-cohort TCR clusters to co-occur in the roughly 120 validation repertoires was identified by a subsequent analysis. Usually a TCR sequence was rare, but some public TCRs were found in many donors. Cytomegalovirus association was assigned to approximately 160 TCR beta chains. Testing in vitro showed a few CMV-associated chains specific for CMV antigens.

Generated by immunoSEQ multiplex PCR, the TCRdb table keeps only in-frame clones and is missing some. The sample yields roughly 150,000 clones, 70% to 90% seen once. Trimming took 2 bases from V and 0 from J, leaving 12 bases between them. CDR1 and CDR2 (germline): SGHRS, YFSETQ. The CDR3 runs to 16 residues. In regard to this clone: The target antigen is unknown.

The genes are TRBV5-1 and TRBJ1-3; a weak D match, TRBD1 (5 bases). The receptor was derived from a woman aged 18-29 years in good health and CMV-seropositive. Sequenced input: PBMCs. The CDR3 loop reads CASSFTGAVSGNTIYF. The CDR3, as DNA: TGCGCCAGCAGCTTTACAGGTGCGGTCTCTGGAAACACCATATATTTT.